These 12 T cell receptor beta chains were all obtained from the same sample, sequenced in a study of blood T cell repertoires in COVID-19. Measured with immunoSEQ multiplex PCR; TCRdb has only the in-frame clones, and not every one. The table includes just under 350,000 clones, about 90% detected once. The specimen sequenced was peripheral blood. Receptor source: a woman in her seventies with COVID-19, enrolled during active disease.

The rearrangement links TRBV5-6 to TRBJ2-1; D is unclear. The CDR3 runs 14 residues. Trimming took 2 bases from V and 7 from J, leaving 13 bases between them. In germline, CDR1 is SGHDT, CDR2 YYEEEE. In DNA form, the CDR3 reads TGTGCCAGCAGCTTTTTTATAACAAGAAATGAGCAGTTCTTC. Translation: CASSFFITRNEQFF.

The chain couples TRBV13 to TRBJ2-3; perhaps TRBD2 as D (5 bases). Germline CDR1 PRHDT, CDR2 FYEKMQ (reference sequence). Trimming cost V 2 bases and J 4 bases, with 13 bases left between them. There are 15 residues in the CDR3. The CDR3 bases are TGTGCCAGCAGCTTAAGACTACAAACCGCAGATACGCAGTATTTT. Translated: CASSLRLQTADTQYF.

The rearrangement joins TRBV25-1 to TRBJ2-7, with TRBD1 identical over 8 bases. The CDR3 loop spans 14 amino acids. Germline trimming cut 4 bases from V and 2 bases from J; bases unmatched to any gene: 4. Germline V CDR1 and CDR2: MGHDK, SYGVNS. CDR3 nucleotide sequence: TGTGCCAGCAGTGTGACAGGGGCAACCTACGAGCAGTACTTC. It is translated as CASSVTGATYEQYF.

The chain joins TRBV19 to TRBJ2-1; weak D call: TRBD1 (7 bases). The germline V gene has CDR1 LNHDA and CDR2 SQIVND (reference sequence). Trimming pared 9 bases from V and 5 bases from J, leaving 14 bases between. The CDR3 is 13 amino acids. The CDR3: CASSTGRNNEQFF. Written as DNA, the CDR3 is TGTGCCAGCTCGACAGGGAGGAACAATGAGCAGTTCTTC.

This rearrangement joins TRBV2 to TRBJ1-6, with 9 bases identical to TRBD1. This CDR3 has 16 amino acids. Trimming took 3 bases from V and 10 from J; bases not matched to a gene: 10. The germline CDR1 and CDR2 sequences are SNHLY and FYNNEI. The chain's CDR3 is CASSENRGQEGSPLHF. The CDR3 coding sequence is TGTGCCAGCAGTGAGAACAGGGGGCAAGAGGGATCACCCCTCCACTTT.

The count of this clone is one. J is TRBJ2-1 and V is TRBV24-1; D perhaps matches TRBD2 (5 bases). The germline V gene has CDR1 KGHDR and CDR2 SFDVKD. The CDR3 spans 14 residues. V shed 2 bases and J shed 9 bases, with 13 bases lying between them. As DNA, the CDR3 is TGTGCCACCAGTGATTCCGGAGTGAGGGTTGAGCAGTTCTTC. It yields the protein CATSDSGVRVEQFF.

This chain connects TRBV7-6 to TRBJ2-1, with TRBD2 identical over 16 bases. V lost 4 bases to trimming and J lost 9 bases; unmatched junction nucleotides: 9. Per germline, CDR1 SGHVS and CDR2 FNYEAQ. The CDR3 extends over 17 amino acids. Here the CDR3 reads CASSSGLAGGTSVEQFF. As DNA, the CDR3 is TGTGCCAGCAGCTCGGGACTAGCGGGGGGGACCTCGGTTGAGCAGTTCTTC.

The chain links TRBV29-1 to TRBJ1-2; TRBD1 matches 8 bases. This CDR3 has 15 amino acids. Per the germline V gene, CDR1 is SQVTM and CDR2 is ANQGSEA. Trimming took 0 bases from V and 6 from J; bases not matched to a gene: 9. CDR3 nucleotides: TGCAGCGTTGAAGAAGTGGGCAGGGGGCTGGATGGCTACACCTTC. Translating it yields CSVEEVGRGLDGYTF.

The chain has TRBV10-3 and TRBJ2-5, with 9 bases matching TRBD1. CDR1 ENHRY and CDR2 SYGVKD come from the germline V gene. The V segment lost 0 bases and the J segment 4 bases; nucleotides outside the gene matches: 3. The CDR3 is 15 residues long. Here the CDR3 reads CAISESGTGPETQYF. CDR3 bases: TGTGCCATCAGTGAGTCCGGGACAGGGCCAGAGACCCAGTACTTC.

This clone was seen many times. The chain combines TRBV6-6 with TRBJ2-7; TRBD1 matches 7 bases. The CDR3 sequence is 16 residues long. Germline V lookup: CDR1 MNHNY, CDR2 SVGAGI (reference sequence). V was clipped by 2 bases and J by 0 bases; unmatched bases: 7. The CDR3 is CASSYGGQDFSYEQYF. CDR3 DNA: TGTGCCAGCAGTTACGGAGGACAGGACTTCTCCTACGAGCAGTACTTC.

The V call is TRBV30, the J call TRBJ1-2; the D gene is possibly TRBD1 (6 bases). The germline V gene has CDR1 GTSNPN and CDR2 SVGIG (reference sequence). V gave up 8 bases and J gave up 0 bases, with 13 bases separating them. CDR3 size: 13 residues. The CDR3 is CANAGTSNYGYTF. The CDR3 nucleotides are TGTGCCAATGCCGGGACATCTAACTATGGCTACACCTTC.

The chain employs TRBV18 and TRBJ2-7; a weak D match, TRBD1 (6 bases). The germline CDR1 and CDR2 sequences are KGHSH and LQKENI. Trimming shortened V by 1 base and J by 0 bases, and 13 bases separated the two germline ends. The CDR3 contains 16 residues. The CDR3 DNA is TGTGCCAGCTCACCACTATCCCGGACAGACTCCTACGAGCAGTACTTC. It codes for CASSPLSRTDSYEQYF.